This TCR beta chain was sequenced in a study of T cell changes during pregnancy in multiple sclerosis. Measured with immunoSEQ multiplex PCR; TCRdb has only the in-frame clones, and not every one. The table lists more than 65,000 clones, about 93% of them singletons. CDR1 and CDR2 (germline): MNHEY, SVGAGI. Trimming at V came to 5 bases and at J to 7 bases, leaving 7 bases not matched to a gene. The CDR3 loop spans 14 amino acids. The sequenced sample was CD4+ T cells from peripheral blood mononuclear cells, obtained before pregnancy. The receptor comes from a female donor with multiple sclerosis, enrolled in a pregnancy study. The chain couples TRBV6-5 to TRBJ2-1, with 8 bases matching TRBD2. CDR3 DNA: TGTGCCAGCAGTGGACTAGCAGGAATGAATGAGCAGTTCTTC. It yields the protein CASSGLAGMNEQFF.